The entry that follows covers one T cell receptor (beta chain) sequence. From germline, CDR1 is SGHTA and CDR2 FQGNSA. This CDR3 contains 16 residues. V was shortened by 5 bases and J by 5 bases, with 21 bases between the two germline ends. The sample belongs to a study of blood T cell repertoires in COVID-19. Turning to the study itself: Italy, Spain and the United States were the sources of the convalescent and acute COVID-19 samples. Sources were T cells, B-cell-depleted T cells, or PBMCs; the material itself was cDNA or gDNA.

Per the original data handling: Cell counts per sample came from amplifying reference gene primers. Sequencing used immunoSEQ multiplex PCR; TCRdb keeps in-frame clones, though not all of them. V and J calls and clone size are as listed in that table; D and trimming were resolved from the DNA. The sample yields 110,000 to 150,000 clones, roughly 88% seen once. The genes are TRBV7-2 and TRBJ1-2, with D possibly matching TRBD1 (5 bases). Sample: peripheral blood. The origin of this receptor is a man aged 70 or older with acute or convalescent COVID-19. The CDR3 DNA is TGTGCCAGCAGCCTAGAGGCCCCGAGGGGAGGGTATGGCTACACCTTC. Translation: CASSLEAPRGGYGYTF. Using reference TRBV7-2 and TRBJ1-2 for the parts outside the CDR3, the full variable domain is GAGVSQSPSNKVTEKGKDVELRCDPISGHTALYWYRQSLGQGLEFLIYFQGNSAPDKSGLPSDRFSAERTGGSVSTLTIQRTQQEDSAVYLCASSLEAPRGGYGYTFGSGTRLTVV.